This passage covers 27 T cell receptor beta chains from one sample sequenced in a study of regulatory T cells in long-lasting Graves disease. TCR beta libraries were built with iRepertoire HTBI primers and Arm-PCR of CDR3 regions. TCRdb reprocessed the multiplex PCR reads with MiXCR, giving one entry per CDR3 protein. The sample has about 470,000 distinct CDR3 sequences; 15% are singletons. Documented time point: newly diagnosed GD, antithyroid drugs for less than 3 months. The TCR library was made from RNA extracted from PBMCs. These records were also assigned to another study, of T cells in Graves' hyperthyroidism and ophthalmopathy.

Sequencing was performed on peripheral blood mononuclear cells (PBMCs), taken at new diagnosis, from a patient treated with antithyroid drugs. These receptors all stem from a woman in her twenties or thirties with Graves disease.

Many counts were recorded for this clonotype. The chain links TRBV12-3 or TRBV12-4 to TRBJ1-5; no reliable D call. V dropped 4 bases and J dropped 0 bases, with 13 bases sitting between them. The CDR3 sequence is 16 residues long. The chain's CDR3 is CASSWGVLYSNQPQHF. CDR3 in DNA: TGTGCCAGCAGTTGGGGTGTCCTATATAGCAATCAGCCCCAGCATTTT.

This chain uses TRBV20-1 with TRBJ1-1; D might be TRBD1 (5 bases). Per the germline V gene, CDR1 is DFQATT and CDR2 is SNEGSKA (reference sequence). The CDR3 spans 18 residues. V was clipped by 5 bases and J by 0 bases, with 25 bases between them. The CDR3 protein is CSAPPPGGRSIMNTEAFF. CDR3 DNA sequence: TGCAGTGCTCCACCCCCGGGGGGGAGAAGTATCATGAACACTGAAGCTTTCTTT.

A few counts support this clonotype. The chain employs TRBV12-3 or TRBV12-4 and TRBJ1-3; no clear D gene. V was pared by 8 bases and J by 2 bases, with 1 base between. The CDR3 has 10 residues. The CDR3 bases are TGTGCCAGCGCTGGAAACACCATATATTTT. Its protein is CASAGNTIYF.

The chain links TRBV29-1 to TRBJ1-2; TRBD1 might be the D (6 bases). The CDR3 contains 14 residues. Germline CDR1 and CDR2: SQVTM and ANQGSEA. Trimming took off 4 bases at V and 4 bases at J, with 16 bases between the two ends. CDR3: CSVAGGGEGYGYTF. CDR3 nucleotides: TGCAGCGTTGCTGGGGGCGGAGAGGGCTATGGCTACACCTTC.

In this sample, this clonotype turned up a few times. V is TRBV13 and J is TRBJ2-2; 11 bases match TRBD1. V shed 5 bases, J shed 9 bases, and the junction held 11 bases outside the gene matches. The CDR3 covers 16 residues. Germline CDR1 is PRHDT and CDR2 is FYEKMQ (reference sequence). The CDR3 sequence is CASSARDRGFSRELFF. The CDR3 nucleotides are TGTGCCAGCAGCGCCCGGGACAGGGGGTTTTCGCGGGAGCTGTTTTTT.

Only a few counts were recorded for this clonotype. This rearrangement joins TRBV19 to TRBJ1-4; no reliable D call. Germline values: CDR1 LNHDA, CDR2 SQIVND (reference sequence). There are 17 residues in the CDR3. Trimming shortened V by 6 bases and J by 0 bases, and 17 bases separated the two germline ends. The DNA of the CDR3 is TGTGCCAGTAGCATGGTCGCGGCGGCTGCAACTAATGAAAAACTGTTTTTT. It encodes CASSMVAAAATNEKLFF.

On this clonotype: A much more abundant neighbour one base away suggests this may be a read error. The chain is built from TRBV2 and TRBJ1-6, with 8 nucleotides matching TRBD1. Germline V lookup: CDR1 SNHLY, CDR2 FYNNEI. With V trimmed by 6 bases and J by 8 bases, 6 bases remained unmatched. CDR3 length: 14 residues. CDR3 in DNA: TGTGCCAGCAGGGGACAGGAATTGGATTCACCCCTCCACTTT. Protein sequence: CASRGQELDSPLHF.

This clonotype showed up many times. The genes are TRBV20-1 and TRBJ1-5; 11 bases match TRBD1. Germline V gene data show CDR1 as DFQATT and CDR2 as SNEGSKA (reference sequence). CDR3 length: 19 amino acids. With 0 bases clipped from V and 0 bases from J, the junction kept 10 bases outside the gene matches. The CDR3 DNA follows: TGCAGTGCTAGAGATAGCGGGGACAGGGGGATCTATAGCAATCAGCCCCAGCATTTT. Its translation is CSARDSGDRGIYSNQPQHF.

In its sample, this clonotype was seen many times. The V and J genes are TRBV20-1 and TRBJ2-1; D may be TRBD2 (6 bases). This CDR3 is built from 17 residues. V lost 0 bases to trimming and J lost 6 bases, with 21 bases between them. Germline assignment: CDR1 DFQATT and CDR2 SNEGSKA (reference sequence). The CDR3 protein is CSARDQRISSGGNEQFF. Here the CDR3 DNA reads TGCAGTGCTAGAGATCAGCGTATAAGCTCCGGGGGCAATGAGCAGTTCTTC.

The chain is built from TRBV27 and TRBJ2-7; no clear D gene. The CDR3 spans 15 residues. CDR1 is MNHEY and CDR2 is SMNVEV in the germline V gene (reference sequence). V gave up 5 bases and J gave up 0 bases, with 14 bases separating them. The CDR3 protein is CASSPQWASSYEQYF. The CDR3 nucleotides are TGTGCCAGCAGTCCCCAGTGGGCGTCCTCCTACGAGCAGTACTTC.

This clonotype was counted ten times or more. The chain recombines TRBV30 with TRBJ1-1; the match to TRBD1 covers 7 bases. Germline CDR1 reads GTSNPN; CDR2 reads SVGIG (reference sequence). CDR3 size: 12 residues. V was pared by 0 bases and J by 7 bases, with 2 bases of the junction left unmatched. CDR3 coding DNA: TGTGCCTGGAGTGTACCAGGGGGTGAAGCTTTCTTT. Protein product: CAWSVPGGEAFF.

V usage is TRBV18 and J usage is TRBJ2-3, with 11 bases lining up with TRBD2. The V and J ends lost 1 base and 0 bases, in that order; junction bases with no gene match: 6. CDR1 and CDR2 (germline): KGHSH, LQKENI. The CDR3 totals 18 residues. This chain's CDR3 is CASSPLRGTSGSTDTQYF. The CDR3 DNA sequence: TGTGCCAGCTCACCACTCAGGGGGACTAGCGGTAGCACAGATACGCAGTATTTT.

Ten or more counts support this clonotype. The rearrangement uses TRBV20-1 and TRBJ2-1, with 11 bases aligning to TRBD2. The CDR3 sequence is 15 residues long. Trimming took 3 bases from V and 4 from J; bases not matched to a gene: 5. Germline-derived CDR1 and CDR2 are DFQATT and SNEGSKA (reference sequence). CDR3 coding DNA: TGCAGTGCTAGTGAGACTAGCGGGAAATACAATGAGCAGTTCTTC. Protein: CSASETSGKYNEQFF.

This clonotype was found many times. The V and J genes are TRBV6-1 and TRBJ1-1; D is unresolved. Between the trimmed V and J ends, which lost 11 bases and 2 bases, there was a span of 12 bases. The CDR3 sequence is 12 residues long. Germline values: CDR1 MNHNS, CDR2 SASEGT. The CDR3 sequence: CAATGSNTEAFF. CDR3 coding DNA: TGTGCCGCCACCGGGAGTAACACTGAAGCTTTCTTT.

This clonotype was seen at least ten times. This chain uses TRBV2 with TRBJ2-1, with 16 positions matching TRBD2. This CDR3 is built from 18 residues. Looked up from germline, CDR1 is SNHLY and CDR2 is FYNNEI. The trim removed 4 bases at V and 2 bases at J, leaving 5 bases unmatched. CDR3 in amino acids: CASSAGLAGGGPYNEQFF. CDR3 bases: TGTGCCAGCAGTGCGGGACTAGCGGGAGGGGGGCCCTACAATGAGCAGTTCTTC.

Of note for this clonotype: A much larger clone sits a single nucleotide away, making a read error possible. The chain uses TRBV7-9 and TRBJ2-3; the D gene is possibly TRBD2 (5 bases). Germline lookup yields CDR1 SEHNR and CDR2 FQNEAQ (reference sequence). Trimming left V 8 bases short and J 2 bases short, with 17 bases between. CDR3 size: 15 residues. The CDR3 DNA follows: TGTGCCAGCTCACCGCTGGACGGGAACACAGATACGCAGTATTTT. Amino acids: CASSPLDGNTDTQYF.

This clonotype was detected many times. The chain couples TRBV11-2 to TRBJ2-1; 12 nucleotides agree with TRBD1. The J call may be faulty, since TRBJ2-5 better matches the DNA end. The CDR3 sequence is 15 residues long. Germline CDR1 is SGHAT and CDR2 is FQNNGV. CDR3 loop: CASLWGDRGLETQYF. For the CDR3, the DNA is TGTGCCAGCCTATGGGGGGACAGGGGGCTTGAGACCCAGTACTTC.

This clonotype has at least ten counts. V and J are TRBV5-1 and TRBJ1-6; TRBD1 aligns across 7 bases. V was pared by 4 bases and J by 6 bases, with 10 bases of the junction left unmatched. The CDR3 runs to 16 residues. Germline CDR1 is SGHRS and CDR2 is YFSETQ. The CDR3 DNA is TGCGCCAGCAGCCTGAATCCGGGACAGCCTAATTCACCCCTCCACTTT. Its translation is CASSLNPGQPNSPLHF.

This clonotype appeared a few times. A much larger clone sits a single nucleotide away, making a read error possible. This sequence joins TRBV9 and TRBJ1-1, with a possible D match to TRBD1 (6 bases). The CDR3 extends over 12 amino acids. The V gene's germline CDR1 is SGDLS and CDR2 YYNGEE. The CDR3 DNA sequence: TGTGTCAGCAGCGTAGGGGGCACTGAAGCTTTCTTT. Its protein is CVSSVGGTEAFF.

As concerns this clonotype: This may be a read error, as it is one base from a much larger clone. V is TRBV7-3 and J is TRBJ2-5; D is uncertain. Germline V gene sequence: CDR1 SGHTA, CDR2 FQGTGA. The CDR3 is made up of 11 amino acids. Trimming took 9 bases from V and 5 from J, leaving 10 bases between them. The CDR3 coding sequence is TGTGCCAGGGCAATTCTCGAGACCCAGTACTTC. Translating gives CARAILETQYF.

V usage is TRBV5-1 and J usage is TRBJ2-3; maybe TRBD2 (7 bases). Looked up from germline, CDR1 is SGHRS and CDR2 is YFSETQ. V lost 2 bases and J lost 4, with 35 bases in between. This CDR3 is built from 22 residues. CDR3 region: CASSFPADPQGREPRGADTQYF. For the CDR3, the DNA is TGCGCCAGCAGCTTCCCTGCCGATCCACAGGGTCGGGAACCCCGGGGGGCAGATACGCAGTATTTT.

This clonotype was detected many times. This chain links TRBV7-9 with TRBJ1-1, with D maybe TRBD1 (6 bases). Deletions cut 7 bases from V and 5 bases from J, with 17 bases between. Germline lookup yields CDR1 SEHNR and CDR2 FQNEAQ (reference sequence). CDR3 length equals 14 residues. The CDR3 loop is CASMIFGGGTEAFF. CDR3 DNA sequence: TGTGCCAGCATGATTTTTGGGGGCGGGACTGAAGCTTTCTTT.

This clonotype was counted ten times or more. This chain connects TRBV6-1 to TRBJ2-7; tentatively, D is TRBD2 (5 bases). The ends were cut back, 2 bases at V and 7 bases at J, with 15 bases in the middle. The germline V gene encodes CDR1 MNHNS and CDR2 SASEGT. This CDR3 contains 14 residues. CDR3 coding DNA: TGTGCCAGCAGTGAAAGCGGCGGCCCCTTGGAGCAGTACTTC. Encoded protein: CASSESGGPLEQYF.

The rearrangement joins TRBV11-2 to TRBJ2-7; 7 positions match TRBD1. Germline-derived CDR1 and CDR2 are SGHAT and FQNNGV. The CDR3 is made up of 16 amino acids. V shed 2 bases and J 3 bases; nucleotides not matched to a gene: 10. The CDR3 here is CASSLRGWGTDYEQYF. The CDR3 DNA reads as TGTGCCAGCAGCTTAAGGGGCTGGGGGACAGACTACGAGCAGTACTTC.

Worth noting for this clonotype: A much larger clone differs from this one at a single base, so this may be a read error. The genes are TRBV6-5 and TRBJ2-7; 13 bases agree with TRBD2. Trimming at V came to 0 bases and at J to 7 bases, leaving 6 bases not matched to a gene. The CDR3 loop spans 16 amino acids. Germline assignment: CDR1 MNHEY and CDR2 SVGAGI. The CDR3 bases are TGTGCCAGCAGTTACTCGGGACTAGCGGGATACAATGAGCAGTACTTC. Protein product: CASSYSGLAGYNEQYF.

This clonotype was detected many times. An end of the junction does not agree with germline; a read error may underlie this. The rearrangement links TRBV12-3 or TRBV12-4 to TRBJ2-2; 9 bases line up with TRBD2. This CDR3 spans 16 amino acids. The CDR3 reads CASSLAGWGYTGELFF. The CDR3 DNA is TGTGCCAGCAGTCTAGCGGGATGGGGGTACACCGGGGAGCTGTTTTTT.

This clonotype turned up a few times. The chain is built from TRBV7-2 and TRBJ2-7; the match to TRBD2 covers 9 bases. Germline CDR1 is SGHTA and CDR2 is FQGNSA. J was trimmed by 5 bases and V by 1 base; bases with no gene match: 12. This CDR3 region has 17 residues. Here the CDR3 reads CASSLGSSGMYLHEQYF. The CDR3 coding sequence is TGTGCCAGCAGCTTAGGGTCTAGCGGGATGTACCTCCACGAGCAGTACTTC.